These T cell receptor beta chains were read from a single sample in a study of OX40 agonist ivuxolimab in advanced cancers. TCRdb's table, derived via immunoSEQ multiplex PCR, lists solely in-frame clones and lacks some. The sample records some 62,000 clones, approximately 84% being singletons. This specimen was CD4+ or CD8+ T cells sorted from blood, taken in a trial of the OX40 agonist ivuxolimab. These TCRs come from an adult with an advanced solid tumor such as melanoma, head and neck, liver or kidney cancer. Both conserved end residues are part of each CDR3. Fields, in order: clone size, D gene, J gene, V gene, CDR3 DNA, CDR3 protein. D genes are given only for firm matches. A row's size may be missing; if present it is once, few, many or a size class.

few,.,TRBJ2-5,TRBV19,TGTGCCAGTAGTATTGGCCCGACCCAAGAGACCCAGTACTTC,CASSIGPTQETQYF
.,.,TRBJ2-5,TRBV11-2,TGTGCCAGCAGCTCCCTGGGGTCAGCGTGGGAGACCCAGTACTTC,CASSSLGSAWETQYF
.,.,TRBJ1-6,TRBV14,TGTGCCAGCAGCCGCCCCAATTCACCCCTCCACTTT,CASSRPNSPLHF
.,TRBD2,TRBJ2-2,TRBV28,TGTGCCAGCAGTTTGATTCAGCGGGACGTCGGGGAGCTGTTTTTT,CASSLIQRDVGELFF
.,.,TRBJ2-7,TRBV2,TGTGCCAGCAGTGACAGGGCCTACGAGCAGTACTTC,CASSDRAYEQYF
.,TRBD2,TRBJ2-7,TRBV6-1,TGTGCCAGCAGTGCCGGACTAGCGGGGGGGTCTACTACCTACGAGCAGTACTTC,CASSAGLAGGSTTYEQYF
.,.,TRBJ2-7,TRBV5-5,TGTGCCAGCAGCCAGTCCAGGGACTCCTACGAGCAGTACTTC,CASSQSRDSYEQYF
.,.,TRBJ2-3,TRBV9,TGTGCCAGCAGCGTTAACCGGGGGGCCGGGTCAGATACGCAGTATTTT,CASSVNRGAGSDTQYF
.,.,TRBJ1-2,TRBV30,TGTGCCTGGAGTGGAGGGGTGGGGGTGTATGATGGCTACACCTTC,CAWSGGVGVYDGYTF
.,.,TRBJ1-2,TRBV6-5,TGTGCCAGCAGCCGGTTTATCGATGGCTACACCTTC,CASSRFIDGYTF
.,.,TRBJ2-3,TRBV7-2,TGTGCCAGCAGCTTAAGGGCAGGCACAGATACGCAGTATTTT,CASSLRAGTDTQYF
.,TRBD1,TRBJ2-3,TRBV5-4,TGTGCCAGCAGCTCTCGCACAGGGGACACAGATACGCAGTATTTT,CASSSRTGDTDTQYF
.,.,TRBJ2-7,TRBV5-1,TGCGCCAGCAGCTCAACCCACGAGCAGTACTTC,CASSSTHEQYF
.,TRBD1,TRBJ2-7,TRBV5-1,TGCGCCAGCAGCTTCGGTACAGGGGGACCCTACGAGCAGTACTTC,CASSFGTGGPYEQYF
.,TRBD1,TRBJ1-5,TRBV28,TGTGCCAGCAGTACCTGGACAGGGGCCGATCAGCCCCAGCATTTT,CASSTWTGADQPQHF